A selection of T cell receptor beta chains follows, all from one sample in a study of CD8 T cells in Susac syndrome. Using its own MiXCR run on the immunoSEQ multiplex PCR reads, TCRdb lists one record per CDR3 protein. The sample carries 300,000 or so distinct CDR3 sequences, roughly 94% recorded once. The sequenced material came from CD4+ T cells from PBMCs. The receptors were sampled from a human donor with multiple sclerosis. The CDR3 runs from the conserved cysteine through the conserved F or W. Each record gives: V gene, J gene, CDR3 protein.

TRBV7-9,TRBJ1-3,CASSDPGLLSGNTIYF
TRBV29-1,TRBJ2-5,CSAETPGETQYF
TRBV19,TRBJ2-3,CASRRGVVAASTDTQYF
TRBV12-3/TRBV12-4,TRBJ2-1,CASSLLVPYNEQFF
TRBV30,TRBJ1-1,CAWSPTGRGAFF
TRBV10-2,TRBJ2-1,CASSDPSGEQFF
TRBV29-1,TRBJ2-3,CSAESRDGSTDTQYF
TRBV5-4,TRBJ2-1,CASSSTSGSSYNEQFF
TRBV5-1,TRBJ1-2,CASSLGQLAYGYTF
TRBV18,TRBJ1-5,CASSPQAGGLEQPQHF
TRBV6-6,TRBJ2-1,CASSYLLGNNEQFF
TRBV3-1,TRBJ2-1,CASSQEGGIAGVRRSYNEQFF
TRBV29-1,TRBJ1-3,CSVEGLGNTIYF
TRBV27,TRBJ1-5,CASSLSRDEPQHF
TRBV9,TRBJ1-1,CASTPPRDTSFF
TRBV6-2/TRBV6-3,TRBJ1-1,CASSFAGIKTEAFF
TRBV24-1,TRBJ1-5,CATSDGRKAQPQHF
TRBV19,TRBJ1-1,CASSPLLPMNTEAFF
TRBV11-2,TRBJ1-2,CASSSVLRYGYTF
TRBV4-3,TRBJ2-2,CASSQDSVLAGANTGELFF
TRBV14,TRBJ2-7,CASSQVLTTEQYF
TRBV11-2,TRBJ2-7,CASSLGALSYEQYF
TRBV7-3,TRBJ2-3,CASSLIPSDTQYF
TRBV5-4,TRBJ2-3,CASSRDGGANTDTQYF
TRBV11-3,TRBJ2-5,CASSLIRSQETQYF
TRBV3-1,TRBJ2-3,CASSARGLSTDTQYF
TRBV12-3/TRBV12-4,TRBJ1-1,CASRSGLTEAFF